The 7 T cell receptor beta chains below were found in one sample sequenced in a study of cytomegalovirus exposure and HLA in healthy donors. Primers for the PCR totalled 60 Vbeta and 13 Jbeta. Profiling relied on immunoSEQ multiplex PCR, and the TCRdb table lists in-frame clones only, not all of them. The table lists 100,000 to 150,000 clones, 80% of them singletons. The source material was PBMCs. The source of these receptors is a man between 25 and 39 years old in good health and CMV-seropositive.

The chain has TRBV9 and TRBJ1-1, with D hard to call. CDR3 size: 15 residues. The germline V gene has CDR1 SGDLS and CDR2 YYNGEE. The V gene lost 4 bases and the J gene lost 1 base, with 14 bases spanning the gap. As DNA, the CDR3 is TGTGCCAGCAGCCCCCGTCGACATTCGAACACTGAAGCTTTCTTT. Encoded protein: CASSPRRHSNTEAFF.

The genes are TRBV12-5 and TRBJ2-5; tentative D call: TRBD1 (5 bases). Germline CDR1 LGHNT, CDR2 FRNRAP. Trimming removed 1 base from V and 4 bases from J, with 13 bases in between. This CDR3 spans 15 amino acids. The DNA for the CDR3 is TGTGCTAGTGGTTTGGGTATTGGGGCGTCAGAGACCCAGTACTTC. It yields the protein CASGLGIGASETQYF.

The V and J genes are TRBV9 and TRBJ2-7, with 8 bases that match TRBD1. The germline V gene encodes CDR1 SGDLS and CDR2 YYNGEE. Trimming at V came to 3 bases and at J to 5 bases, leaving 16 bases not matched to a gene. This CDR3 region has 17 residues. In DNA, the CDR3 is TGTGCCAGCAGCGGGCCGGGAAAGGACAGGGTATTTGACGAGCAGTACTTC. Protein product: CASSGPGKDRVFDEQYF.

V usage is TRBV6-5 and J usage is TRBJ1-6, with D tentatively TRBD1 (6 bases). The V gene's germline CDR1 is MNHEY and CDR2 SVGAGI. This CDR3 is built from 13 residues. V shed 6 bases and J shed 9 bases, with 12 bases lying between them. CDR3 amino acids: CASSLGQTSPLHF. CDR3 sequence (DNA): TGTGCCAGCAGCCTTGGACAGACTTCACCCCTCCACTTT.

The V call is TRBV4-2, the J call TRBJ2-5; perhaps TRBD1 as D (6 bases). This CDR3 spans 17 amino acids. V lost 1 base and J 6 bases, leaving 21 bases between the germline ends. Germline V gene lookup returns CDR1 LGHNA and CDR2 YNFKEQ. CDR3 residues: CASSQGDNRGIGKTQYF. CDR3 nucleotide sequence: TGTGCCAGCAGCCAAGGGGATAATAGGGGGATCGGAAAGACCCAGTACTTC.

The chain joins TRBV6-5 to TRBJ1-1; D is perhaps TRBD1 (6 bases). The CDR3 is made up of 12 amino acids. The V end lost 6 bases, the J end lost 7 bases, and 12 bases lay between the germline ends. Germline V gene sequence: CDR1 MNHEY, CDR2 SVGAGI. The CDR3 region is CASSPTGNEAFF. The CDR3, as DNA: TGTGCCAGCAGCCCTACAGGGAATGAAGCTTTCTTT.

In its sample, this clone was seen a few times. The J gene is TRBJ2-7, the V gene TRBV19, with 7 bases aligning to TRBD1. Germline CDR1 is LNHDA and CDR2 is SQIVND (reference sequence). CDR3 length: 15 amino acids. Losses at the gene ends were 1 base for V and 3 bases for J; bases not matched to a gene: 6. The CDR3 reads CASSIVRQGDYEQYF. CDR3 coding DNA: TGTGCCAGTAGTATAGTGCGACAGGGCGACTACGAGCAGTACTTC.